Given below is one T cell receptor (beta chain) in context. Its target is not known. These data originate in a study of shared clonotypes between healthy human individuals. Study-level information: Plates per donor: three CD4 naive, three CD4 memory, two CD8 naive, one CD8 memory.

V was cut by 7 bases and J by 4 bases, with 16 bases left in between. The V gene's germline CDR1 is SQVTM and CDR2 ANQGSEA. CDR3 length: 13 residues. Study results and limitations: Sharing across four donors was highest in naive CD4 (roughly 5%) and lowest in memory CD8 (around 0.4%).

Clones were sequenced by immunoSEQ multiplex PCR, and TCRdb holds only the in-frame ones, with some missing. The profile shows 2 million to 2.5 million clones, 90% to 95% of them singletons. The J gene is TRBJ1-1, the V gene TRBV29-1, with D perhaps TRBD1 (5 bases). This sequence was found in a man aged 18 to 29 in good health. Some clones in this sample may be carry-over from other donors' samples. The material sequenced was naive CD4+ T cells from PBMCs. Subset indicated: CD45RA+ positively selected. The CDR3 nucleotides are TGCAGCGGTCAGGGCAGTTCTATCACTGAAGCTTTCTTT. This codes for CSGQGSSITEAFF. Full variable domain (missing parts from reference TRBV29-1 and TRBJ1-1): SAVISQKPSRDICQRGTSLTIQCQVDSQVTMMFWYRQQPGQSLTLIATANQGSEATYESGFVIDKFPISRPNLTFSTLTVSNMSPEDSSIYLCSGQGSSITEAFFGQGTRLTVV.